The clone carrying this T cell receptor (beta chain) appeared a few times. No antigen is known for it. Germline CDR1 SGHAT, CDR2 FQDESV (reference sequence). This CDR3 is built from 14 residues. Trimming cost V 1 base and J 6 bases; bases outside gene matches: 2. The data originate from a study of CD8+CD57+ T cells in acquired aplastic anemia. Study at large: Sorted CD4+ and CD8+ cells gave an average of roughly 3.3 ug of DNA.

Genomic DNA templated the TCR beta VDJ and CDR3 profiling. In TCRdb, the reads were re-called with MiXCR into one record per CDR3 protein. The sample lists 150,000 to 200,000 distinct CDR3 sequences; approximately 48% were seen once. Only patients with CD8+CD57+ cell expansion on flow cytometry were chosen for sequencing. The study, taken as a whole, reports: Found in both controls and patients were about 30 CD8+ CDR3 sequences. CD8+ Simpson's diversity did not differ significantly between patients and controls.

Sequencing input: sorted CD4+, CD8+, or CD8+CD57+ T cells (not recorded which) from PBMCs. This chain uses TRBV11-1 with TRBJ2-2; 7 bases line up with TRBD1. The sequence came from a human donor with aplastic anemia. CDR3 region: CASSLGGTAGELFF. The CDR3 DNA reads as TGTGCCAGCAGCTTAGGAGGGACAGCCGGGGAGCTGTTTTTT.